The rows below give T cell receptor beta chains drawn from one sample of a study of T cell responses to AZD1222 COVID-19 vaccine. The assay was immunoSEQ multiplex PCR, and TCRdb's table has in-frame clones only and misses some. The repertoire has approximately 140,000 clones, 82% of them found once; the top ten carry roughly 4%. The specimen was peripheral blood, collected on day 0 of MenACWY control vaccination. The receptors stem from an adult in good health. The CDR3 runs from the conserved cysteine through the conserved F or W. A D gene is named only where the DNA matches it firmly. Size values are once, few and many counts, or a class for expanded clones, and some rows have none.

D gene	V gene	J gene	clone size	CDR3 DNA	CDR3 protein
-	TRBV2	TRBJ2-3	once	TGTGCCAACTTCAGCCCAACCGTGGGGGGTAGGACAGATACGCAGTATTTT	CANFSPTVGGRTDTQYF
TRBD2	TRBV6-5	TRBJ2-3	-	TGTGCCAGCAGTTACTACGCGGGGGGTACCACAGATACGCAGTATTTT	CASSYYAGGTTDTQYF
-	TRBV18	TRBJ1-5	-	TGTGCCAGCTCAACGGGGGGGTATCAGCCCCAGCATTTT	CASSTGGYQPQHF
-	TRBV3-1/TRBV3-2	TRBJ2-2	few	TGTGCCAGCGGGGGACACGAGACCGGGGAGCTGTTTTTT	CASGGHETGELFF
-	TRBV30	TRBJ1-5	-	TGTGCCTGGAGTGTCAAGGCCCGAGGGAGCAATCAGCCCCAGCATTTT	CAWSVKARGSNQPQHF
-	TRBV5-1	TRBJ2-3	-	TGCGCCAGCAGCTGGGGCCGCACAGGGTCTGGAACAGATACGCAGTATTTT	CASSWGRTGSGTDTQYF
TRBD1	TRBV19	TRBJ1-1	-	TGTGCCAGTAGTAAGCGGACAGGGAGGATCAACACTGAAGCTTTCTTT	CASSKRTGRINTEAFF
TRBD1	TRBV24-1	TRBJ1-1	-	TGTGCCACGGGAGGGGCCCCGGGACAGGGGCCCCTGTACATGAACACTGAAGCTTTCTTT	CATGGAPGQGPLYMNTEAFF
-	TRBV2	TRBJ1-1	-	TGTGCCAGCTTTAGGGAAATGAACACTGAAGCTTTCTTT	CASFREMNTEAFF
-	TRBV11-3	TRBJ2-1	-	TGTGCCAGCAGCTTAGATGGACGGGCAAACAATGAGCAGTTCTTC	CASSLDGRANNEQFF
-	TRBV19	TRBJ1-2	-	TGTGCCAGTAGAAAACCGGAAGGGGGCTATGGCTACACCTTC	CASRKPEGGYGYTF
-	TRBV6-5	TRBJ1-6	-	TGTGCCAGCAGGAGGGGACGGAATTCACCCCTCCACTTT	CASRRGRNSPLHF
-	TRBV25-1	TRBJ1-1	few	TGTGCCAGCAGTGAATGGTCGGGAAACACTGAAGCTTTCTTT	CASSEWSGNTEAFF
TRBD1	TRBV19	TRBJ2-6	-	TGTGCCAGTAGCACCGGGACAGGGGCTGGGGCCAACGTCCTGACTTTC	CASSTGTGAGANVLTF
-	TRBV5-1	TRBJ1-3	-	TGCGCCAGCAGCCCTTCCGGCGCAAACTCTGGAAACACCATATATTTT	CASSPSGANSGNTIYF
-	TRBV27	TRBJ1-1	once	TGTGCCAGCAGTTTGTCGGGTGGCACTGAAGCTTTCTTT	CASSLSGGTEAFF
-	TRBV3-1/TRBV3-2	TRBJ2-5	-	TGTGCCAGCAACCTCCGGGCTGCGGAGACCCAGTACTTC	CASNLRAAETQYF
-	TRBV5-1	TRBJ1-2	-	TGCGCCAGCACCCTCGCCGGGGGGACAAACTATGGCTACACCTTC	CASTLAGGTNYGYTF
-	TRBV3-1/TRBV3-2	TRBJ2-1	-	TGTGCCAGCAGCCAAGTTGGAGGGGAGCAGTTCTTC	CASSQVGGEQFF
-	TRBV20-1	TRBJ2-2	-	TGCAGTGCTAGTCATTCGGATGTGGGTGCGAACACCGGGGAGCTGTTTTTT	CSASHSDVGANTGELFF
TRBD2	TRBV7-8	TRBJ2-1	once	TGTGCCAGCAGCTTACCCGGCGGGGGGCTCGGGAATGAGCAGTTCTTC	CASSLPGGGLGNEQFF
TRBD1	TRBV5-1	TRBJ1-6	-	TGCGCCAGCAGCTTGGGCTCGGGACAGATAAATTCACCCCTCCACTTT	CASSLGSGQINSPLHF
-	TRBV3-1/TRBV3-2	TRBJ1-2	-	TGTGCCAGCAGCCAGGTTCAGTATGGCTACACCTTC	CASSQVQYGYTF
TRBD1	TRBV18	TRBJ1-6	-	TGTGCCAGCTCACCATCTGACAGGGGTAATTCACCCCTCCACTTT	CASSPSDRGNSPLHF
TRBD2	TRBV10-1	TRBJ2-1	-	TGCGCCAGCAGTGCATTACCTAGCGGAGGGGTTGATGAGCAGTTCTTC	CASSALPSGGVDEQFF
TRBD2	TRBV4-2	TRBJ2-3	-	TGTGCCAGCAGCCAAGTTATAGCGGGGGGGATAATGAGCACAGATACGCAGTATTTT	CASSQVIAGGIMSTDTQYF
-	TRBV5-1	TRBJ2-3	once	TGCGCCAGCAGCTTGGTAGGGGAGGCAGATACGCAGTATTTT	CASSLVGEADTQYF
-	TRBV28	TRBJ1-3	-	TGTGCCAGCAGTACAAGGACAGCCTCTGGAAACACCATATATTTT	CASSTRTASGNTIYF
TRBD1	TRBV2	TRBJ2-7	-	TGTGCCAGCGCAAGGGGACAGGGAGTTTCCTACGAGCAGTACTTC	CASARGQGVSYEQYF
-	TRBV7-2	TRBJ1-4	-	TGTGCCAGCAGTAATAGGGGGGCAACTAATGAAAAACTGTTTTTT	CASSNRGATNEKLFF
TRBD1	TRBV25-1	TRBJ2-4	many	TGTGCCAGCAGTGACCCGACAGGGATGGACATTCAGTACTTC	CASSDPTGMDIQYF
-	TRBV19	TRBJ2-1	-	TGTGCCAGTAGTATTGACAGGTCTTCAATGCAGTTCTTC	CASSIDRSSMQFF
TRBD1	TRBV2	TRBJ1-2	-	TGTGCCAGCAGCGAATACAGGGGTAATGATGGCTACACCTTC	CASSEYRGNDGYTF
-	TRBV3-1/TRBV3-2	TRBJ1-2	few	TGTGCCAGCAGCCAAGATCTTTTGGGGTATGGCTACACCTTC	CASSQDLLGYGYTF
-	TRBV5-1	TRBJ2-3	-	TGCGCCAGCAGCTTGGGGGGAAACACAGATACGCAGTATTTT	CASSLGGNTDTQYF
-	TRBV3-1/TRBV3-2	TRBJ1-1	-	TGTGCCAGCAGCCAAGTTAGTGGGATTGAAGCTTTCTTT	CASSQVSGIEAFF
-	TRBV23-1	TRBJ1-2	few	TGCGCCAGCAGTCAATCGTGGGGGGGAAACTATGGCTACACCTTC	CASSQSWGGNYGYTF
-	TRBV10-3	TRBJ1-5	-	TGTGCCATCAGTGAGTCGATCAATCAGCCCCAGCATTTT	CAISESINQPQHF
-	TRBV7-3	TRBJ2-3	-	TGTGCCAGCAGCCCCCAAGCGGCGAGGGCAGATACGCAGTATTTT	CASSPQAARADTQYF
-	TRBV27	TRBJ1-6	-	TGTGCCAGCACCGAGGGAGGGAAAATTTCACCCCTCCACTTT	CASTEGGKISPLHF
TRBD1	TRBV6-5	TRBJ1-6	-	TGTGCCAGCACCCTAGACAGGGGCGCTAATTCACCCCTCCACTTT	CASTLDRGANSPLHF
TRBD1	TRBV6-5	TRBJ1-1	-	TGTGCCACATCTCCGACAGGGGGGAGACCTGAAGCTTTCTTT	CATSPTGGRPEAFF
-	TRBV2	TRBJ2-5	-	TGTGCCAGCAGATACTACGGGGTTGAGACCCAGTACTTC	CASRYYGVETQYF
TRBD2	TRBV2	TRBJ2-1	once	TGTGCCAGCAGTGAAGAGGCGGGGGGGCGGAGTGAGCAGTTCTTC	CASSEEAGGRSEQFF
-	TRBV6-2/TRBV6-3	TRBJ2-5	-	TGTGCCAGCAGTTACGCGGGGGCCTACCAAGAGACCCAGTACTTC	CASSYAGAYQETQYF
-	TRBV25-1	TRBJ1-4	-	TGTGCCAGCAGTGACCTGATGGGAACTAATGAAAAACTGTTTTTT	CASSDLMGTNEKLFF
-	TRBV30	TRBJ2-5	-	TGTGCCTGGAAGGGGACGGCCCGGGAGACCCAGTACTTC	CAWKGTARETQYF
-	TRBV27	TRBJ1-5	-	TGTGCCAGCAGTTTAGGGGGGGATCAGCCCCAGCATTTT	CASSLGGDQPQHF
-	TRBV5-1	TRBJ2-5	-	TGCGCCAGCAGCTTCCAGGGTGAAGAGACCCAGTACTTC	CASSFQGEETQYF
-	TRBV6-1	TRBJ2-7	-	TGTGCCAGCAGTGAACCCGTTGGAGGAGGCGAGCAGTACTTC	CASSEPVGGGEQYF